The 5 T cell receptor beta chains in this list originate from one sample, sequenced in a study of identifying expanded T cells in peripheral blood. Sequencing was performed with immunoSEQ multiplex PCR; in TCRdb, only in-frame clones are kept and a portion is missing. Among 100,000 or so clones, 88% were seen once, and the ten largest hold less than 7%. The sequencing input was blood. Receptors originate from a person aged 18 to 75 in good health.

The genes are TRBV11-2 and TRBJ1-4; TRBD1 matches at 11 bases. After removal of 4 bases from V and 8 bases from J, the junction contained 9 bases not matched to a gene. The CDR3 runs 16 residues. Germline V CDR1 and CDR2: SGHAT, FQNNGV. The CDR3 DNA reads as TGTGCCAGCAGCTCGACCACGGGACAGGGGGGAGAAAAACTGTTTTTT. It translates to CASSSTTGQGGEKLFF.

J is TRBJ2-5 and V is TRBV9; 8 bases fit TRBD1. CDR1 and CDR2 from the germline V gene are SGDLS and YYNGEE. V shed 5 bases and J 3 bases; nucleotides not matched to a gene: 6. This CDR3 has 14 residues. CDR3 sequence reads: CASSATGVEETQYF. CDR3 sequence (DNA): TGTGCCAGCAGTGCGACAGGGGTGGAAGAGACCCAGTACTTC.

The chain has TRBV7-8 and TRBJ1-1, with 7 nucleotides matching TRBD1. CDR1 and CDR2 from the germline V gene are SGHVS and FQNEAQ. V gave up 4 bases and J gave up 3 bases; unmatched junction bases: 5. The CDR3 is 14 amino acids. CDR3 sequence: CASSYGTAYTEAFF. CDR3 in DNA: TGTGCCAGCAGCTACGGGACAGCATACACTGAAGCTTTCTTT.

V usage is TRBV19 and J usage is TRBJ1-6, with 7 positions matching TRBD1. The germline V gene encodes CDR1 LNHDA and CDR2 SQIVND (reference sequence). CDR3 length: 14 residues. The V gene end was trimmed by 5 bases and the J gene end by 5 bases; junction bases not matched to a gene: 3. CDR3 residues: CASSVGQHNSPLHF. DNA for the CDR3: TGTGCCAGTAGTGTGGGACAGCATAATTCACCCCTCCACTTT.

The gene calls are TRBV6-1 and TRBJ1-5; D perhaps matches TRBD1 (5 bases). Germline CDR1 reads MNHNS; CDR2 reads SASEGT. With 3 bases removed from V and 5 bases from J, the gap between germline ends came to 14 bases. The CDR3 totals 15 residues. The CDR3 loop reads CASSDVRDGDQPQHF. The CDR3 nucleotides read TGTGCCAGCAGTGATGTCCGGGACGGAGATCAGCCCCAGCATTTT.